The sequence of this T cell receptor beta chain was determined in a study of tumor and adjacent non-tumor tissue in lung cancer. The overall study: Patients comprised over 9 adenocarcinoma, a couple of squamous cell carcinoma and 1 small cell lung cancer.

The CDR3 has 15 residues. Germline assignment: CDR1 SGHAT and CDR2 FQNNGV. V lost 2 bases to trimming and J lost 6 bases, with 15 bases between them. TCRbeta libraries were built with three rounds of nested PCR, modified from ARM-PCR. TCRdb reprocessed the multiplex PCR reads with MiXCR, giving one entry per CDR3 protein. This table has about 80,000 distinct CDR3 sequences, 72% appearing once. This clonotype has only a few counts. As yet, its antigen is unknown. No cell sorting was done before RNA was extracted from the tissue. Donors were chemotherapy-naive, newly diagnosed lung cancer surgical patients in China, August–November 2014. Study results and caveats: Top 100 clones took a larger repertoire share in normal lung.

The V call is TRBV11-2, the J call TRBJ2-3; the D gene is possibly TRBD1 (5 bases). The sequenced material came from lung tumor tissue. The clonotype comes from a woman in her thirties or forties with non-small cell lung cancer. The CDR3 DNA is TGTGCCAGCAGCTTAAACAGGTCCTATACTGATACGCAGTATTTT. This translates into CASSLNRSYTDTQYF.